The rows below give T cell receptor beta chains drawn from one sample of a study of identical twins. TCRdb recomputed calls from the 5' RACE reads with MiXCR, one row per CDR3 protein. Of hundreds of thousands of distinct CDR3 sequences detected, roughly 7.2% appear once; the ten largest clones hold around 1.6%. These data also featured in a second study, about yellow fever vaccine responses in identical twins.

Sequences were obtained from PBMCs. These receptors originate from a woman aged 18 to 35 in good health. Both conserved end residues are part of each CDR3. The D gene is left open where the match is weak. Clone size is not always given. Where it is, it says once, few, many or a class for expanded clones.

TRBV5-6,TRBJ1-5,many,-,TGTGCCAGCAGCTTGGTAGGGGATCCCTATCAGCCCCAGCATTTT,CASSLVGDPYQPQHF
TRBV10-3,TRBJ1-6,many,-,TGTGCCATCAGTGAAAACAGATCAGATTCACCCCTCCACTTT,CAISENRSDSPLHF
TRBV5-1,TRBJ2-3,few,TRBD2,TGCGCCAGCAGTATCCTACGGACTAGCGGGAGGACCACACCAGATACGCAGTATTTT,CASSILRTSGRTTPDTQYF
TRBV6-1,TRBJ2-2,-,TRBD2,TGTGCCAGCAGTCAGGGACTACTCACCGGGGAGCTGTTTTTT,CASSQGLLTGELFF
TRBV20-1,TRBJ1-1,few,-,TGCAGTGCTAGAGATAACAGGGACACTGAAGCTTTCTTT,CSARDNRDTEAFF
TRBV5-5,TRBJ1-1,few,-,TGTGCCAGCAGCTTGGTTTCAGGCCTTCAGGCTGAAGCTTTCTTT,CASSLVSGLQAEAFF
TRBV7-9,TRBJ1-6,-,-,TGTGCCAGCAGCTTAGCCAGTAGCTCCTATAATTCACCCCTCCACTTT,CASSLASSSYNSPLHF
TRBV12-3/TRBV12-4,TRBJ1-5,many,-,TGTGCCAGCAGTTTTTTTCAGGGAGGGGGCAATCAGCCCCAGCATTTT,CASSFFQGGGNQPQHF
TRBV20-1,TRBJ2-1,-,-,TGCAGTGCAGCCAGGGACAATGAGCAGTTCTTC,CSAARDNEQFF
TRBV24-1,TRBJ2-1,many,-,TGTGCCACCAGTGGGGCCCCTTGGGGTGAGCAGTTCTTC,CATSGAPWGEQFF
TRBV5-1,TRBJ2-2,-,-,TGCGCCAGCAGCTTGGAGGGACAGAACACCGGGGAGCTGTTTTTT,CASSLEGQNTGELFF
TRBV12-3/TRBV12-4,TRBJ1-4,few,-,TGTGCCAGCAGCCCCGAGGGAACATGGACTAATGAAAAACTGTTTTTT,CASSPEGTWTNEKLFF
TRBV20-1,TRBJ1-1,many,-,TGCAGTGCTAGAGATCATCAGAACACTGAAGCTTTCTTT,CSARDHQNTEAFF
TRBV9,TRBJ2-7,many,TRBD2,TGTGCCAGCAGCGCGGGACTAGATTTCTACGAGCAGTACTTC,CASSAGLDFYEQYF
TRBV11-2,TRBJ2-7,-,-,TGTGCCAGCAGCTTTTACGCGGGAAGCTCCTACGAGCAGTACTTC,CASSFYAGSSYEQYF